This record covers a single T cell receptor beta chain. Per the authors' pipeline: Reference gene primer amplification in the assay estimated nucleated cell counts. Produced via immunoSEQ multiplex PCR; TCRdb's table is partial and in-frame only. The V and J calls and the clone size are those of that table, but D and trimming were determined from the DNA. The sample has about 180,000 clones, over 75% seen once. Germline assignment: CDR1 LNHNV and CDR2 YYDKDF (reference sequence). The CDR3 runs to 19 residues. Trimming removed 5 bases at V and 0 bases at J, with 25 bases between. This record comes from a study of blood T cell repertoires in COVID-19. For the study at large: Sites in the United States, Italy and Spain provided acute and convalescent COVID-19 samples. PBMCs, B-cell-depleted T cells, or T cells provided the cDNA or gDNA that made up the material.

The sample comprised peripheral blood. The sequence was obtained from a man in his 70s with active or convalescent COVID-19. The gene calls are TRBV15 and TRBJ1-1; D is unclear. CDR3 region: CATSEGFPRKRGMNTEAFF. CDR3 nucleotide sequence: TGTGCCACCAGCGAGGGTTTTCCAAGGAAACGTGGGATGAACACTGAAGCTTTCTTT.